This TCR beta chain derives from a study of cytomegalovirus exposure and HLA in healthy donors. A multiplex PCR was run with 60 Vbeta primers and 13 Jbeta primers. Sequenced by immunoSEQ multiplex PCR; TCRdb stores in-frame clones only, minus some. The profile shows about 82,000 clones, roughly 72% of them singletons. This clonotype was obtained from a woman in her fifties or sixties in good health and CMV-seropositive. The source material was PBMCs.

The CDR3 loop reads CASSFRGRNEAFF. DNA of the CDR3: TGTGCCAGCAGTTTCAGGGGGCGTAATGAAGCTTTCTTT. The genes are TRBV4-2 and TRBJ1-1; 8 bases are a match to TRBD1. Germline loops: CDR1 LGHNA, CDR2 YNFKEQ. This CDR3 has 13 amino acids. The J segment lost 7 bases and the V segment lost 6 bases, leaving 7 bases of the junction unmatched.